Listed below are T cell receptor beta chains from one sample, sequenced in a study of shared clonotypes between healthy human individuals. Data came from immunoSEQ multiplex PCR; TCRdb stores just in-frame clones and leaves some out. This table has about 2.2 million clones, 80% to 95% appearing once. The sequenced sample consisted of naive CD8+ T cells from PBMCs. These receptors were collected from a young man in good health. Some clones in this sample may be carry-over from other donors' samples. The CDR3 runs from the conserved cysteine through the conserved F or W. The order of the fields is CDR3 DNA, CDR3 protein, J gene, clone size, D gene, V gene. D genes are given only for firm matches. Size is stated for part of the rows, as once, few or many counts, or as a class when the clone is expanded.

CDR3 DNA: TGTGCCAGCAGCCTGGGACTAGCGGGAGTGCGCCGTGTCACCGGGGAGCTGTTTTTT
CDR3 protein: CASSLGLAGVRRVTGELFF
J gene: TRBJ2-2
clone size: -
D gene: TRBD2
V gene: TRBV27

CDR3 DNA: TGTGCCAGCAGTCCAGACTATTCTCTAAGCACAGATACGCAGTATTTT
CDR3 protein: CASSPDYSLSTDTQYF
J gene: TRBJ2-3
clone size: -
D gene: -
V gene: TRBV27

CDR3 DNA: TGTGCCAGCAGTGAAGCAGGGCTAGCGGGAGTTGTCTACGAGCAGTACTTC
CDR3 protein: CASSEAGLAGVVYEQYF
J gene: TRBJ2-7
clone size: -
D gene: TRBD2
V gene: TRBV6-1

CDR3 DNA: TGCGCCAGCAGCTTGGTGGAACGCGGAAGGTCCTACGAGCAGTACTTC
CDR3 protein: CASSLVERGRSYEQYF
J gene: TRBJ2-7
clone size: -
D gene: -
V gene: TRBV5-1

CDR3 DNA: TGTGCCAGCAGCACGGGACAGAACACTGAAGCTTTCTTT
CDR3 protein: CASSTGQNTEAFF
J gene: TRBJ1-1
clone size: -
D gene: -
V gene: TRBV7-6

CDR3 DNA: TGTGCCAGCAGCATTAGGTCGGGACAGGGGTCCTCCTACGAGCAGTACTTC
CDR3 protein: CASSIRSGQGSSYEQYF
J gene: TRBJ2-7
clone size: -
D gene: TRBD1
V gene: TRBV7-2

CDR3 DNA: TGTGCCAGCAGCCCTTCCCCCGGTTTCGACGAGCAGTACTTC
CDR3 protein: CASSPSPGFDEQYF
J gene: TRBJ2-7
clone size: -
D gene: -
V gene: TRBV11-3

CDR3 DNA: TGTGCCAGCAGTACCCGTTCAGGGGGAGGGTTGGGCTATGGCTACACCTTC
CDR3 protein: CASSTRSGGGLGYGYTF
J gene: TRBJ1-2
clone size: -
D gene: TRBD1
V gene: TRBV25-1

CDR3 DNA: TGTGCCATCAGTTGGGGCGGTACCACAGATACGCAGTATTTT
CDR3 protein: CAISWGGTTDTQYF
J gene: TRBJ2-3
clone size: -
D gene: -
V gene: TRBV10-3

CDR3 DNA: TGTGCCAGCAGTTTTCGGACCAACACCGGGGAGCTGTTTTTT
CDR3 protein: CASSFRTNTGELFF
J gene: TRBJ2-2
clone size: once
D gene: -
V gene: TRBV28

CDR3 DNA: TGTGCCAGCAGCGTTACCGGGACTAGCATCGGGGAGCAGTACTTC
CDR3 protein: CASSVTGTSIGEQYF
J gene: TRBJ2-7
clone size: -
D gene: TRBD2
V gene: TRBV5-4

CDR3 DNA: TGCGCCAGCAGCCAACAGGTTTTCCCCTCCTACAATGAGCAGTTCTTC
CDR3 protein: CASSQQVFPSYNEQFF
J gene: TRBJ2-1
clone size: once
D gene: -
V gene: TRBV4-3

CDR3 DNA: TGTGCCAGCAGTTTAAGGCTACCCCAAGAGACCCAGTACTTC
CDR3 protein: CASSLRLPQETQYF
J gene: TRBJ2-5
clone size: -
D gene: -
V gene: TRBV27

CDR3 DNA: TGTGCCAGCAGCTTTGTGGGGATCTCTGGGGCCAACGTCCTGACTTTC
CDR3 protein: CASSFVGISGANVLTF
J gene: TRBJ2-6
clone size: -
D gene: -
V gene: TRBV5-6

CDR3 DNA: TGTGCCATCAGTGAGGGACGCGGCGAGCAGTACTTC
CDR3 protein: CAISEGRGEQYF
J gene: TRBJ2-7
clone size: -
D gene: -
V gene: TRBV10-3

CDR3 DNA: TGTGCCAGCAGTTTGAGCCGCAGGGGGCGCGGGTCCGGGATGGCGCAGTATTTT
CDR3 protein: CASSLSRRGRGSGMAQYF
J gene: TRBJ2-3
clone size: -
D gene: TRBD1
V gene: TRBV27

CDR3 DNA: TGTGCCAGCAGCGTAGTACAGGGCGGCACCATATATTTT
CDR3 protein: CASSVVQGGTIYF
J gene: TRBJ1-3
clone size: once
D gene: -
V gene: TRBV9

CDR3 DNA: TGTGCCAGCAGCCCGACGGGGAATGAGCAGTTCTTC
CDR3 protein: CASSPTGNEQFF
J gene: TRBJ2-1
clone size: -
D gene: -
V gene: TRBV28

CDR3 DNA: TGTGCCAGCAGCCAATATATATCAGGGAATAGAGATGGCTACACCTTC
CDR3 protein: CASSQYISGNRDGYTF
J gene: TRBJ1-2
clone size: -
D gene: -
V gene: TRBV14

CDR3 DNA: TGTGCCAGCAGCTTAGAACCTGAAAATGGGGTCTACGAGCAGTACTTC
CDR3 protein: CASSLEPENGVYEQYF
J gene: TRBJ2-7
clone size: -
D gene: -
V gene: TRBV7-6

CDR3 DNA: TGTGCCGGTCGACAGGCCGAGGGGAACACTGAAGCTTTCTTT
CDR3 protein: CAGRQAEGNTEAFF
J gene: TRBJ1-1
clone size: -
D gene: -
V gene: TRBV2

CDR3 DNA: TGTGCCAGTAGTATAAAGGGAATGGATGGCTACACCTTC
CDR3 protein: CASSIKGMDGYTF
J gene: TRBJ1-2
clone size: -
D gene: -
V gene: TRBV19

CDR3 DNA: TGTGCCAGCAGCGCGACAGGGTCCCAAGAGACCCAGTACTTC
CDR3 protein: CASSATGSQETQYF
J gene: TRBJ2-5
clone size: -
D gene: TRBD1
V gene: TRBV7-9

CDR3 DNA: TGTGCCAGCAGCTTCAGTACCGGGGAGCTGTTTTTT
CDR3 protein: CASSFSTGELFF
J gene: TRBJ2-2
clone size: -
D gene: -
V gene: TRBV7-9

CDR3 DNA: TGTGCCAGCAGCTCAGTTTACGGCGGTGAGCAGTTCTTC
CDR3 protein: CASSSVYGGEQFF
J gene: TRBJ2-1
clone size: -
D gene: -
V gene: TRBV5-6

CDR3 DNA: TGCGCCAGCAGTGAAGGACTAGCGACCAATGAGCAGTTCTTC
CDR3 protein: CASSEGLATNEQFF
J gene: TRBJ2-1
clone size: -
D gene: TRBD2
V gene: TRBV10-1

CDR3 DNA: TGTGCCAGCAGTCCACGACAGATTTCCTACGAGCAGTACTTC
CDR3 protein: CASSPRQISYEQYF
J gene: TRBJ2-7
clone size: -
D gene: -
V gene: TRBV27

CDR3 DNA: TGTGCCAGCAGCCCCCACAGGGGCTACAATGAGCAGTTCTTC
CDR3 protein: CASSPHRGYNEQFF
J gene: TRBJ2-1
clone size: -
D gene: TRBD1
V gene: TRBV14

CDR3 DNA: TGTGCCAGCAGCGTGGAGGGATTTCCCACCTACGAGCAGTACTTC
CDR3 protein: CASSVEGFPTYEQYF
J gene: TRBJ2-7
clone size: once
D gene: -
V gene: TRBV9

CDR3 DNA: TGCGCCAGCAGCCCCGGGCTGGGCACAGATACGCAGTATTTT
CDR3 protein: CASSPGLGTDTQYF
J gene: TRBJ2-3
clone size: -
D gene: -
V gene: TRBV4-3

CDR3 DNA: TGTGCCACCCGGAGGCAGGGAGTTTACTACGAGCAGTACTTC
CDR3 protein: CATRRQGVYYEQYF
J gene: TRBJ2-7
clone size: -
D gene: -
V gene: TRBV28

CDR3 DNA: TGTGCCAGCAGCTTATACAAGGCAGGGGGCTCCTACGAGCAGTACTTC
CDR3 protein: CASSLYKAGGSYEQYF
J gene: TRBJ2-7
clone size: once
D gene: TRBD1
V gene: TRBV7-9

CDR3 DNA: TGTGCCACCAGCCCTTACGGGGACAGCAATCAGCCCCAGCATTTT
CDR3 protein: CATSPYGDSNQPQHF
J gene: TRBJ1-5
clone size: -
D gene: -
V gene: TRBV15

CDR3 DNA: TGCGCCAGCAACCCCGTAGACGGGAATCAGCCCCAGCATTTT
CDR3 protein: CASNPVDGNQPQHF
J gene: TRBJ1-5
clone size: -
D gene: -
V gene: TRBV4-1

CDR3 DNA: TGTGCCAGCAGCTTAGAGGGGACGGTCGACTCTGGAAACACCATATATTTT
CDR3 protein: CASSLEGTVDSGNTIYF
J gene: TRBJ1-3
clone size: -
D gene: -
V gene: TRBV7-6

CDR3 DNA: TGCGCCAGCAGCCAAGAGGACTATGGCTACACCTTC
CDR3 protein: CASSQEDYGYTF
J gene: TRBJ1-2
clone size: -
D gene: -
V gene: TRBV4-1

CDR3 DNA: TGTGCCAGCAGCCCGACCTGGCACCTATCCACAGATACGCAGTATTTT
CDR3 protein: CASSPTWHLSTDTQYF
J gene: TRBJ2-3
clone size: -
D gene: -
V gene: TRBV11-2

CDR3 DNA: TGTGCCAGCAGGACGGGACAGGGGTACAATCAGCCCCAGCATTTT
CDR3 protein: CASRTGQGYNQPQHF
J gene: TRBJ1-5
clone size: -
D gene: TRBD1
V gene: TRBV6-1

CDR3 DNA: TGTGCCAGCAGCTTAAGTGTGCCCCCCGGGAACACCGGGGAGCTGTTTTTT
CDR3 protein: CASSLSVPPGNTGELFF
J gene: TRBJ2-2
clone size: -
D gene: -
V gene: TRBV7-3

CDR3 DNA: TGTGCCAGCTCACCACGGAGTCTAGTTACTGAAGCTTTCTTT
CDR3 protein: CASSPRSLVTEAFF
J gene: TRBJ1-1
clone size: -
D gene: -
V gene: TRBV18

CDR3 DNA: TGTGCCATCAGTGACAGGGTAACCTACGAGCAGTACTTC
CDR3 protein: CAISDRVTYEQYF
J gene: TRBJ2-7
clone size: -
D gene: -
V gene: TRBV10-3

CDR3 DNA: TGTGCCTGGAGTGTATTGAACCCCGATTCACCCCTCCACTTT
CDR3 protein: CAWSVLNPDSPLHF
J gene: TRBJ1-6
clone size: -
D gene: -
V gene: TRBV30

CDR3 DNA: TGTGCCAGCAGCGCCCAGGGGTGGGAGGAGACCCAGTACTTC
CDR3 protein: CASSAQGWEETQYF
J gene: TRBJ2-5
clone size: -
D gene: -
V gene: TRBV7-8

CDR3 DNA: TGTGCCAGCAGTTACAGGGAGGGGAGGACTGAAGCTTTCTTT
CDR3 protein: CASSYREGRTEAFF
J gene: TRBJ1-1
clone size: -
D gene: -
V gene: TRBV6-5

CDR3 DNA: TGTGCCAGCAGCGGGACTAGCGGGAGCATGAGAGAGCAGTTCTTC
CDR3 protein: CASSGTSGSMREQFF
J gene: TRBJ2-1
clone size: -
D gene: TRBD2
V gene: TRBV9

CDR3 DNA: TGTGCCAGCAGCGGCCGGCTAGCGGGAGAAGAGACCCAGTACTTC
CDR3 protein: CASSGRLAGEETQYF
J gene: TRBJ2-5
clone size: -
D gene: TRBD2
V gene: TRBV13

CDR3 DNA: TGTGCCAGCAGTTTCGGGCAGGGCGAAAGAGACACTGAAGCTTTCTTT
CDR3 protein: CASSFGQGERDTEAFF
J gene: TRBJ1-1
clone size: -
D gene: -
V gene: TRBV28

CDR3 DNA: TGTGCCAGCAGTTTATCCTCCTCGGGGGGCGACCACTATGGCTACACCTTC
CDR3 protein: CASSLSSSGGDHYGYTF
J gene: TRBJ1-2
clone size: -
D gene: -
V gene: TRBV28

CDR3 DNA: TGTGCCAGCAGCCGGACAGGAACCAAAAACATTCAGTACTTC
CDR3 protein: CASSRTGTKNIQYF
J gene: TRBJ2-4
clone size: once
D gene: TRBD1
V gene: TRBV7-9

CDR3 DNA: TGTGCCAGCAGCCCCCTGGAGCCGTGGGAGACCCAGTACTTC
CDR3 protein: CASSPLEPWETQYF
J gene: TRBJ2-5
clone size: -
D gene: -
V gene: TRBV27

CDR3 DNA: TGTGCCAGCAGTTTCCGAGTTAACTATGGCTACACCTTC
CDR3 protein: CASSFRVNYGYTF
J gene: TRBJ1-2
clone size: -
D gene: -
V gene: TRBV27

CDR3 DNA: TGTGCCAGCAGAGTGACAGGGGGCCCCTACAATGAGCAGTTCTTC
CDR3 protein: CASRVTGGPYNEQFF
J gene: TRBJ2-1
clone size: -
D gene: TRBD1
V gene: TRBV2

CDR3 DNA: TGTGCCAGCAGCTACTGGGACAGGGAGGGTGCAGATACGCAGTATTTT
CDR3 protein: CASSYWDREGADTQYF
J gene: TRBJ2-3
clone size: -
D gene: TRBD1
V gene: TRBV9

CDR3 DNA: TGTGCCAGCAGCTTAAGGGGACAGGGAGGAGAGACCCAGTACTTC
CDR3 protein: CASSLRGQGGETQYF
J gene: TRBJ2-5
clone size: -
D gene: TRBD1
V gene: TRBV7-3